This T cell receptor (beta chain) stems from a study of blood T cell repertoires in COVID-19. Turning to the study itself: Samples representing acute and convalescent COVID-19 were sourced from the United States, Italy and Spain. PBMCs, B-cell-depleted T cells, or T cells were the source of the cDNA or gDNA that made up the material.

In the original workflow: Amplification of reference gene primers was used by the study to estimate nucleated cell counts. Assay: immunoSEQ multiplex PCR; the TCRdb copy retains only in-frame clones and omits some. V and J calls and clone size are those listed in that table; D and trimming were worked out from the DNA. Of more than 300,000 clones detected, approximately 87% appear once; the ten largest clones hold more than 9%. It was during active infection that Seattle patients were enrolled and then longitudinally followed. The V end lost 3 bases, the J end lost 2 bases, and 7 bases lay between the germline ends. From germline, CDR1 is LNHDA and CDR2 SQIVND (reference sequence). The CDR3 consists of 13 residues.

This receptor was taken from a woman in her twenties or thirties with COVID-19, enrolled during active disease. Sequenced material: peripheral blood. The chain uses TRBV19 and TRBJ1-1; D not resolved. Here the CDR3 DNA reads TGTGCCAGTAGTATCGCGTTCAACACTGAAGCTTTCTTT. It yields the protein CASSIAFNTEAFF.